What follows is one TCR beta chain and its context. The ends were cut back, 7 bases at V and 5 bases at J, with 14 bases in the middle. The CDR3 is 13 amino acids. Germline CDR1 reads LGHDT; CDR2 reads YNNKEL (reference sequence). This sample was included in a study of T cell responses to AZD1222 COVID-19 vaccine. Method: immunoSEQ multiplex PCR; TCRdb's copy keeps in-frame clones and lacks some. The sample has tens of thousands of clones, around 90% seen once. The chain uses TRBV3-1 (or the pseudogene TRBV3-2) and TRBJ1-1, with D possibly being TRBD1 (6 bases). The receptor comes from an adult in good health. The material was peripheral blood, obtained on day 0 of AZD1222 vaccination. CDR3 sequence: CASNDGRGTEAFF. The DNA of the CDR3 is TGTGCCAGCAACGACGGGAGGGGGACTGAAGCTTTCTTT.